Following are 26 T cell receptor beta chains from one sample sequenced in a study of T cell repertoires in MIS-A myocarditis. Repertoires were generated with immunoSEQ multiplex PCR, while TCRdb's copy carries only in-frame clones and drops some. This table holds 6,600 or so clones, less than 80% found once. The specimen was right inferior lung lobe tissue obtained at autopsy. These receptors all stem from a man aged 18 to 30 with fulminant myocarditis from multisystem inflammatory syndrome in adults (MIS-A) after COVID-19.

This chain uses TRBV10-3 with TRBJ1-4, with TRBD1 matching 9 bases. From germline, CDR1 is ENHRY and CDR2 SYGVKD. V was clipped by 1 base and J by 8 bases; unmatched bases: 5. This CDR3 is 15 amino acids long. The CDR3 bases are TGTGCCATCAGTGAGTTCGGGACAGGGAACGAAAAACTGTTTTTT. It encodes CAISEFGTGNEKLFF.

The chain joins TRBV4-2 to TRBJ1-1; D perhaps matches TRBD1 (5 bases). This CDR3 region has 15 residues. CDR1 is LGHNA and CDR2 is YNFKEQ in the germline V gene. V lost 1 base and J lost 3, with 12 bases in between. The CDR3 nucleotides are TGTGCCAGCAGCCAAGCACAGGAGGATTACACTGAAGCTTTCTTT. It yields the protein CASSQAQEDYTEAFF.

V is TRBV28 and J is TRBJ1-2; no clear D. Trimming removed 6 bases from V and 7 bases from J, with 6 bases in between. Per germline, CDR1 MDHEN and CDR2 SYDVKM. The CDR3 length is 10 residues. Written as DNA, the CDR3 is TGTGCCAGCAGGGGAGGTGGCTACACCTTC. Translation: CASRGGGYTF.

The gene calls are TRBV28 and TRBJ2-3; D not certain. V lost 3 bases to trimming and J lost 6 bases, with 19 bases between them. The germline gives CDR1 MDHEN, CDR2 SYDVKM. The CDR3 loop spans 16 amino acids. CDR3 region: CASSFLDPRLTDTQYF. The DNA for the CDR3 is TGTGCCAGCAGTTTCCTCGACCCAAGATTGACGGATACGCAGTATTTT.

The chain combines TRBV2 with TRBJ1-5, with no clear D. The CDR3 totals 15 residues. V lost 7 bases, J lost 1 base, and 14 bases lay in between. In germline, CDR1 is SNHLY, CDR2 FYNNEI. CDR3 DNA sequence: TGTGCCAGCAACACGAACGGGTGGAGCAATCAGCCCCAGCATTTT. Protein sequence: CASNTNGWSNQPQHF.

The J gene is TRBJ2-3, the V gene TRBV27, with 9 positions matching TRBD2. The CDR3 covers 16 residues. The junction had 9 bases not matched to a gene; V was cut back by 7 bases and J by 1 base. In germline, CDR1 is MNHEY, CDR2 SMNVEV (reference sequence). CDR3 protein: CASTPLASGGTDTQYF. CDR3 sequence (DNA): TGTGCCAGCACTCCTCTCGCTAGCGGGGGCACAGATACGCAGTATTTT.

This clone appeared once. V gene TRBV28 combines with J gene TRBJ1-3, with TRBD1 as a possible D gene (6 bases). V lost 6 bases and J 0 bases, leaving 12 bases between the germline ends. CDR3 length: 15 amino acids. CDR1 MDHEN and CDR2 SYDVKM come from the germline V gene. The CDR3 loop is CASRRNRDSGNTIYF. In DNA, the CDR3 is TGTGCCAGCAGACGAAACAGGGACTCTGGAAACACCATATATTTT.

The CDR3 DNA reads TGTGCCAGCTACTACGCCAACAGGGAAGGTGGCTACACCTTC. Encoded protein: CASYYANREGGYTF. This chain uses TRBV6-5 with TRBJ1-2, with D possibly being TRBD1 (6 bases). Germline V gene sequence: CDR1 MNHEY, CDR2 SVGAGI. V lost 8 bases and J 7 bases, leaving 20 bases between the germline ends. The CDR3 is 14 amino acids.

V usage is TRBV5-1 and J usage is TRBJ2-1; unclear D gene. Per the germline V gene, CDR1 is SGHRS and CDR2 is YFSETQ. V was trimmed by 5 bases and J by 3 bases, leaving 3 bases between them. This CDR3 comprises 11 residues. The CDR3 here is CASRGYNEQFF. The CDR3 nucleotides read TGCGCCAGCAGAGGCTACAATGAGCAGTTCTTC.

The chain combines TRBV9 with TRBJ2-7; 8 bases line up with TRBD2. CDR1 and CDR2 from the germline V gene are SGDLS and YYNGEE. CDR3 length equals 15 residues. Trimming took 1 base from V and 5 from J; bases not matched to a gene: 8. CDR3 DNA: TGTGCCAGCAGCGTATCTTCTAGCGGGTTCGACGAGCAGTACTTC. This translates into CASSVSSSGFDEQYF.

Comments on this clone: This specimen includes other DNA sequences encoding the same CDR3. The chain carries TRBV27 and TRBJ1-4; D is uncertain. With 6 bases removed from V and 0 bases from J, the gap between germline ends came to 8 bases. Looked up from germline, CDR1 is MNHEY and CDR2 is SMNVEV (reference sequence). This CDR3 spans 14 amino acids. The CDR3 sequence: CASRGIATNEKLFF. The CDR3 DNA follows: TGTGCCAGCAGGGGAATTGCAACTAATGAAAAACTGTTTTTT.

V usage is TRBV7-2 and J usage is TRBJ1-2, with D possibly matching TRBD1 (5 bases). CDR1 SGHTA and CDR2 FQGNSA come from the germline V gene. This CDR3 comprises 15 residues. Trimming cost V 1 base and J 4 bases, with 13 bases left between them. CDR3 in amino acids: CASSLGPGAGYGYTF. The CDR3 DNA is TGTGCCAGCAGCTTAGGCCCCGGGGCCGGCTATGGCTACACCTTC.

This clone has just a few counts. V and J are TRBV6-1 and TRBJ2-5, with 12 nucleotides matching TRBD2. This CDR3 contains 15 residues. Germline V gene lookup returns CDR1 MNHNS and CDR2 SASEGT. V shed 2 bases, J shed 4 bases, and the junction held 2 bases outside the gene matches. The CDR3 nucleotides read TGTGCCAGCAGTGAACTAGCGGGGGGGCCAGAGACCCAGTACTTC. Residues: CASSELAGGPETQYF.

In this sample, this clone turned up once. J is TRBJ2-1 and V is TRBV4-3; D unclear. V lost 0 bases, J lost 10 bases, and 16 bases lay in between. Germline V gene lookup returns CDR1 LGHNA and CDR2 YSLEER. This CDR3 has 15 residues. CDR3 coding DNA: TGCGCCAGCAGCCAAGAAGTGGATCGATTGAGGGAGCAGTTCTTC. Translated, it gives CASSQEVDRLREQFF.

As regards this clone: A junction boundary mismatches the germline segment, possibly from a read error. V gene TRBV7-7 combines with J gene TRBJ2-5; D possibly uses TRBD1 or TRBD2 (6 bases each). CDR1 is SSHAT, CDR2 FNYEAQ, per germline (reference sequence). CDR3 length equals 17 residues. The chain's CDR3 is CASSQNLRRRGDETQYF. CDR3 nucleotide sequence: TGTGCTAGCAGCCAAAATCTCAGGCGGAGGGGGGACGAGACCCAGTACTTC.

This chain uses TRBV7-9 with TRBJ1-2; D not certain. Germline values: CDR1 SEHNR, CDR2 FQNEAQ (reference sequence). V dropped 1 base and J dropped 3 bases, with 12 bases sitting between them. The CDR3 length is 15 residues. The CDR3 region has the DNA TGTGCCAGCAGCTTAGTTCTCCAAGCAGACTATGGCTACACCTTC. Its translation: CASSLVLQADYGYTF.

To note about this clone: At the DNA level, this CDR3 is encoded by other sequences in the same sample as well. CDR3 residues: CASSVGTANYGYTF. In nucleotides, the CDR3 is TGTGCCAGCAGCGTCGGTACGGCTAACTATGGCTACACCTTC. The chain uses TRBV9 and TRBJ1-2; D ambiguous. This CDR3 spans 14 amino acids. Trimming took off 2 bases at V and 0 bases at J, with 8 bases between the two ends. Germline V gene sequence: CDR1 SGDLS, CDR2 YYNGEE.

The rearrangement joins TRBV4-2 to TRBJ1-1, with D uncertain. The V end lost 2 bases, the J end lost 0 bases, and 13 bases lay between the germline ends. CDR3 length: 16 residues. The germline CDR1 and CDR2 sequences are LGHNA and YNFKEQ. CDR3 DNA: TGTGCCAGCAGCCAATTTACGTTGTTGATGAACACTGAAGCTTTCTTT. This encodes CASSQFTLLMNTEAFF.

The rearrangement joins TRBV6-5 to TRBJ1-4; 8 nucleotides align to TRBD1. The CDR3 runs 12 residues. Germline V gene data show CDR1 as MNHEY and CDR2 as SVGAGI. The junction had 2 bases not matched to a gene; V was cut back by 9 bases and J by 5 bases. The CDR3 region is CASRQGNEKLFF. The DNA of the CDR3 is TGTGCCAGTAGACAGGGGAATGAAAAACTGTTTTTT.

This clone was detected only a few times. CDR3 nucleotide sequence: TGTGCCAGCAGCTTGTCGCAGAACACTGAAGCTTTCTTT. Translating it yields CASSLSQNTEAFF. The rearrangement uses TRBV5-4 and TRBJ1-1; D is unresolved. The germline CDR1 and CDR2 sequences are SGHNT and YYREEE (reference sequence). Trimming cost V 1 base and J 1 base, with 5 bases left between them. This CDR3 is 13 amino acids long. The entire variable domain, with the rest obtained from reference TRBV5-4 and TRBJ1-1, is as follows: ETGVTQSPTHLIKTRGQQVTLRCSSQSGHNTVSWYQQALGQGPQFIFQYYREEENGRGNFPPRFSGLQFPNYSSELNVNALELDDSALYLCASSLSQNTEAFFGQGTRLTVV.

V gene TRBV29-1 combines with J gene TRBJ2-1; D possibly corresponds to TRBD2 (5 bases). CDR3 size: 12 residues. Germline V gives CDR1 SQVTM, CDR2 ANQGSEA. Trimming pared 3 bases from V and 6 bases from J, leaving 9 bases between. CDR3 sequence (DNA): TGCAGCGTTGACGGACTGATCAATGAGCAGTTCTTC. It yields the protein CSVDGLINEQFF.

Note on this clone: Its ends do not fully match the called genes, so a read error is possible. The J gene is TRBJ2-3, the V gene TRBV5-5, with 9 nucleotides matching TRBD1. Germline V gene sequence: CDR1 SGHKS, CDR2 YYEKEE (reference sequence). This CDR3 spans 12 amino acids. CDR3 sequence: CASSSGDRDSLF. The CDR3 nucleotides are TGTGCCAGCAGCTCAGGGGACAGGGACAGCCTGTTT. The full variable domain, rest sourced from reference TRBV5-5 and TRBJ2-3, is DAGVTQSPTHLIKTRGQQVTLRCSPISGHKSVSWYQQVLGQGPQFIFQYYEKEERGRGNFPDRFSARQFPNYSSELNVNALLLGDSALYLCASSSGDRDSLFGPGTRLTVL.

V gene TRBV5-1 combines with J gene TRBJ2-5; no clear D. The germline gives CDR1 SGHRS, CDR2 YFSETQ. V was cut by 4 bases and J by 3 bases, with 13 bases left in between. This CDR3 has 14 residues. The CDR3 here is CASSGDGRKETQYF. The CDR3 nucleotides are TGCGCCAGCAGCGGTGACGGGCGGAAAGAGACCCAGTACTTC.

As DNA, the CDR3 is TGTGCCAGCAGGCAGGGTGGAGAGACCCAGTACTTC. The encoded protein is CASRQGGETQYF. The chain has TRBV28 and TRBJ2-5; perhaps TRBD1 as D (5 bases). CDR1 MDHEN and CDR2 SYDVKM come from the germline V gene. This CDR3 comprises 12 residues. V shed 6 bases and J shed 4 bases, with 9 bases lying between them.

The rearrangement uses TRBV6-6 and TRBJ2-5; the match to TRBD1 covers 8 bases. Germline CDR1 is MNHNY and CDR2 is SVGAGI (reference sequence). V lost 8 bases and J lost 6; bases outside the gene matches: 11. CDR3 size: 14 residues. CDR3 sequence reads: CASLLQGAMKTQYF. CDR3 DNA sequence: TGTGCCAGCCTTTTGCAGGGGGCCATGAAGACCCAGTACTTC.

This clone was seen a handful of times. DNA for the CDR3: TGTGCCAGCAGACTAGGGCCTCAGTACGAGCAGTACTTC. This sequence encodes CASRLGPQYEQYF. The chain carries TRBV6-5 and TRBJ2-7, with D possibly matching TRBD2 (5 bases). Germline loops: CDR1 MNHEY, CDR2 SVGAGI. The CDR3 has 13 residues. V was cut by 6 bases and J by 4 bases, with 13 bases left in between.